Listed here are 15 T cell receptor beta chains from one sample, sequenced in a study of blood T cells in healthy people across ages. Next came a second PCR, run for about 6 to 12 cycles, which used a sample-barcoded 5' primer along with a J-beta primer mix. TCRdb re-derived calls from the 5' RACE reads in MiXCR, one entry per CDR3 protein. The sample lists 600,000 or so distinct CDR3 sequences, roughly 48% seen once, with around 24% in the top ten. Sequences were obtained from blood. Receptors originate from an elderly man in good health.

The rearrangement joins TRBV12-3 or TRBV12-4 to TRBJ2-1; tentatively, D is TRBD1 (6 bases). V dropped 6 bases and J dropped 3 bases, with 12 bases sitting between them. The CDR3 totals 14 residues. This CDR3 is CASSPQGGYNEQFF. CDR3 DNA sequence: TGTGCCAGCAGCCCCCAAGGGGGCTACAATGAGCAGTTCTTC.

This clonotype is a singleton in its sample. This rearrangement joins TRBV7-9 to TRBJ2-7; D may be TRBD1 (6 bases). With 7 bases removed from V and 7 bases from J, the gap between germline ends came to 17 bases. This CDR3 has 13 amino acids. Germline-derived CDR1 and CDR2 are SEHNR and FQNEAQ (reference sequence). The CDR3 nucleotides are TGTGCCAGCAATCCAGGACAGCCCGGAGAGCAGTACTTC. This encodes CASNPGQPGEQYF.

This clonotype came up once. This rearrangement joins TRBV6-1 to TRBJ1-5; a weak D match, TRBD1 (5 bases). The CDR3 covers 15 residues. V lost 5 bases and J lost 3, with 14 bases in between. Germline V gene lookup returns CDR1 MNHNS and CDR2 SASEGT. The CDR3, as DNA: TGTGCCAGCAGTCAGGGCCCTCTCCTCAATCAGCCCCAGCATTTT. Translation: CASSQGPLLNQPQHF.

This clonotype was found a few times. V gene TRBV7-2 combines with J gene TRBJ2-7; 7 bases are shared with TRBD2. Germline V gene sequence: CDR1 SGHTA, CDR2 FQGNSA. J was trimmed by 7 bases and V by 0 bases; bases with no gene match: 9. This CDR3 comprises 15 residues. CDR3 residues: CASSLAAGALLEQYF. Here the CDR3 DNA reads TGTGCCAGCAGCTTAGCGGCGGGAGCTCTTCTTGAGCAGTACTTC.

The V gene is TRBV5-1, the J gene TRBJ1-2; 7 nucleotides agree with TRBD1. The ends lost 5 bases at V and 5 bases at J; junction bases unmatched: 9. Germline lookup yields CDR1 SGHRS and CDR2 YFSETQ. The CDR3 runs to 14 residues. CDR3: CASRPGQDPYGYTF. DNA for the CDR3: TGCGCCAGCAGACCAGGACAGGACCCTTATGGCTACACCTTC.

This clonotype showed up just once. Germline and junction disagree at one end, which may indicate a read error. The CDR3 is CTISEILAGVTDTQYF. The CDR3 DNA follows: TGTACCATCAGTGAGATACTAGCGGGGGTGACAGATACGCAGTATTTT. V and J are TRBV10-3 and TRBJ2-3; 11 bases are shared with TRBD2. Germline CDR1 is ENHRY and CDR2 is SYGVKD. This CDR3 has 16 amino acids.

The CDR3: CASSPDRVKGDEQFF. Written as DNA, the CDR3 is TGCGCCAGCAGCCCGGACAGGGTCAAGGGCGATGAGCAGTTCTTC. V usage is TRBV5-1 and J usage is TRBJ2-1; 8 nucleotides line up with TRBD1. The CDR3 contains 15 residues. Losses at the gene ends were 4 bases for V and 8 bases for J; bases not matched to a gene: 11. Germline CDR1 and CDR2: SGHRS and YFSETQ.

This clonotype appeared a single time. The rearrangement joins TRBV9 to TRBJ2-5; TRBD1 might be the D (5 bases). The CDR3 consists of 14 residues. V was shortened by 0 bases and J by 5 bases, with 11 bases between the two germline ends. From germline, CDR1 is SGDLS and CDR2 YYNGEE. CDR3 DNA sequence: TGTGCCAGCAGCGTAGGGCAGGGTTGGGAGACCCAGTACTTC. It yields the protein CASSVGQGWETQYF.

This chain uses TRBV9 with TRBJ1-2; D call uncertain. Germline CDR1 is SGDLS and CDR2 is YYNGEE. Trimming cost V 0 bases and J 7 bases, with 7 bases left between them. CDR3 length: 12 residues. Here the CDR3 DNA reads TGTGCCAGCAGCGTAGTGGCAGGTGGCTACACCTTC. Amino acid sequence: CASSVVAGGYTF.

J is TRBJ2-3 and V is TRBV7-2; tentative D call: TRBD2 (6 bases). This CDR3 has 15 amino acids. The V gene lost 4 bases and the J gene lost 0 bases, with 11 bases spanning the gap. In germline, CDR1 is SGHTA, CDR2 FQGNSA. CDR3 sequence: CASSSAGLSTDTQYF. CDR3 in DNA: TGTGCCAGCAGCTCTGCGGGACTTAGCACAGATACGCAGTATTTT.

The V call is TRBV3-1, the J call TRBJ2-7, with D unclear. In germline, CDR1 is LGHDT, CDR2 YNNKEL (reference sequence). Trimming left V 6 bases short and J 7 bases short, with 22 bases between. This CDR3 comprises 15 residues. The CDR3 DNA follows: TGTGCCAGCAGTAACGGCGAATCCGCCTCCCGGGAGCAGTACTTC. Protein: CASSNGESASREQYF.

Notes on this clonotype: A much larger clone sits a single nucleotide away, making a read error possible. This chain connects TRBV20-1 to TRBJ2-7; 7 nucleotides align to TRBD1. This CDR3 region has 15 residues. Germline CDR1 is DFQATT and CDR2 is SNEGSKA (reference sequence). V lost 3 bases and J lost 2; bases outside the gene matches: 10. The CDR3: CSASDLRTGAYEQYF. The CDR3 nucleotides are TGCAGTGCTAGTGATCTGAGGACAGGAGCCTACGAGCAGTACTTC.

The chain employs TRBV2 and TRBJ2-5, with a tentative D call TRBD2 (6 bases). The CDR3 runs 15 residues. The ends were cut back, 2 bases at V and 2 bases at J, with 12 bases in the middle. Germline V CDR1 and CDR2: SNHLY, FYNNEI. The DNA of the CDR3 is TGTGCCAGCAGTGAACTGCGGGGCCCGCAAGAGACCCAGTACTTC. As protein: CASSELRGPQETQYF.

As for this clonotype: At one end the junction does not follow the germline gene, possibly because of a read error. The genes are TRBV7-2 and TRBJ2-5; D is unclear. The J call could be wrong; TRBJ2-7 is a better fit for the DNA end. The CDR3 sequence is 14 residues long. Germline CDR1 is SGHTA and CDR2 is FQGNSA. CDR3 DNA: TGTGCCAGCAGCCTCGGACGGAACTCCTGCGAGCAGTACTTC. Translating gives CASSLGRNSCEQYF.

The V call is TRBV4-3, the J call TRBJ1-6; D is perhaps TRBD1 (5 bases). The CDR3 is 17 amino acids. V was clipped by 1 base and J by 1 base, with 11 bases between them. From germline, CDR1 is LGHNA and CDR2 YSLEER. The CDR3: CASSQARRGSYNSPLHF. The CDR3 DNA sequence: TGCGCCAGCAGCCAAGCCCGGCGGGGGTCCTATAATTCACCCCTCCACTTT.